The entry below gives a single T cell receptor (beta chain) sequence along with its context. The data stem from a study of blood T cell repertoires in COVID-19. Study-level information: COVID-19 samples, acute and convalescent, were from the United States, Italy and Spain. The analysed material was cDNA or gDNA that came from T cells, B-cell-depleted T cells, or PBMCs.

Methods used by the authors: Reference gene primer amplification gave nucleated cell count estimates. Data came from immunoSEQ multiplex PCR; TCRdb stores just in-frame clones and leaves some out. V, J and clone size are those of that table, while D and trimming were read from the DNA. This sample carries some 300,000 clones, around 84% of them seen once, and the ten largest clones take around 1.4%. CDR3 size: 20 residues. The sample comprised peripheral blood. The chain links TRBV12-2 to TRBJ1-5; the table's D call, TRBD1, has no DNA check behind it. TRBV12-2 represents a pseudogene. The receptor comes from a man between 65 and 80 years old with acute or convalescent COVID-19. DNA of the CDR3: TGTGCAAGTCGCTCCTCCCCGGAGGACAGGGAAAGTTGGAGCAATCAGCCCCAGCATTTT. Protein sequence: CASRSSPEDRESWSNQPQHF.